This T cell receptor (beta chain) came from a study of blood T cell repertoires in COVID-19. Study details: Acute and convalescent COVID-19 specimens originated in the United States, Italy and Spain.

As processed by the authors: From reference gene primer amplification, estimates of nucleated cell counts were derived. The assay was immunoSEQ multiplex PCR, and TCRdb's table has in-frame clones only and misses some. V, J and clone size are those of that table, while D and trimming were read from the DNA. The data contain hundreds of thousands of clones, around 90% of them singletons. Trimming removed 3 bases at V and 0 bases at J, with 12 bases between. This CDR3 region has 16 residues. Germline V lookup: CDR1 MGHRA, CDR2 YSYEKL. The study recruited people aged roughly 18 to 100 years across roughly 23 US areas.

This chain joins TRBV4-1 and TRBJ2-1, with D tentatively TRBD2 (6 bases). Sequenced input: PBMCs or T cells enriched from blood (not recorded which). The source of this sequence is a middle-aged woman with acute COVID-19. The CDR3 bases are TGCGCCAGCAGCCAGCGCACTAGCAGCTCCTACAATGAGCAGTTCTTC. Translation: CASSQRTSSSYNEQFF.